The 21 T cell receptor beta chains below come from one sample, sequenced in a study of blood T cell repertoires in COVID-19. Only in-frame clones appear in the TCRdb table, and some are missing; sequencing was by immunoSEQ multiplex PCR. The top ten clones hold around 0.93% of a sample with around 300,000 clones, 90% of them seen once. Sequencing was done on a sample of peripheral blood. These receptors all stem from a woman aged 40 to 49 with COVID-19, enrolled during active disease.

The J gene is TRBJ1-4, the V gene TRBV11-2, with 7 bases identical to TRBD1. The V gene end was trimmed by 5 bases and the J gene end by 8 bases; junction bases not matched to a gene: 8. The germline V gene encodes CDR1 SGHAT and CDR2 FQNNGV. This CDR3 spans 14 amino acids. This chain's CDR3 is CASSKTGSGEKLFF. The CDR3, as DNA: TGTGCCAGCAGCAAGACAGGGTCGGGAGAAAAACTGTTTTTT.

This chain links TRBV24-1 with TRBJ1-1, with 9 bases identical to TRBD1. CDR3 length: 13 amino acids. V shed 9 bases, J shed 6 bases, and the junction held 7 bases outside the gene matches. Germline V lookup: CDR1 KGHDR, CDR2 SFDVKD. CDR3 region: CATDGQGWAEAFF. CDR3 nucleotides: TGTGCCACCGACGGACAGGGGTGGGCTGAAGCTTTCTTT.

The genes are TRBV7-8 and TRBJ1-5; possibly TRBD1 for D (6 bases). With 1 base removed from V and 3 bases from J, the gap between germline ends came to 16 bases. Germline V gives CDR1 SGHVS, CDR2 FQNEAQ. The CDR3 has 17 amino acids. The CDR3 here is CASSLGPAGVNNQPQHF. Written as DNA, the CDR3 is TGTGCCAGCAGCTTAGGCCCGGCAGGGGTGAACAATCAGCCCCAGCATTTT.

J is TRBJ2-7 and V is TRBV3-1 (or the pseudogene TRBV3-2); D possibly corresponds to TRBD1 (6 bases). The CDR3 is 15 amino acids. The V end was cut by 3 bases, the J end by 2 bases, with 14 bases between. Germline values: CDR1 LGHDT, CDR2 YNNKEL (reference sequence). This CDR3 reads CASSQPRRDTYEQYF. Written as DNA, the CDR3 is TGTGCCAGCAGCCAGCCCCGACGGGACACCTACGAGCAGTACTTC.

The chain has TRBV19 and TRBJ2-3; 10 bases match TRBD2. V shed 6 bases and J 2 bases; nucleotides not matched to a gene: 2. Germline assignment: CDR1 LNHDA and CDR2 SQIVND (reference sequence). The CDR3 runs 14 residues. The CDR3 spells CASSLAGATDTQYF. CDR3 in DNA: TGTGCCAGTAGCCTAGCGGGGGCCACAGATACGCAGTATTTT.

This chain joins TRBV5-6 and TRBJ2-7, with D unresolved. Trimming removed 0 bases from V and 5 bases from J, with 9 bases in between. This CDR3 region has 13 residues. The germline V gene has CDR1 SGHDT and CDR2 YYEEEE. CDR3 bases: TGTGCCAGCAGCTTGGTGGCGGTCCACGAGCAGTACTTC. It is translated as CASSLVAVHEQYF.

This chain joins TRBV28 and TRBJ2-4, with a weak D call TRBD1 (6 bases). Deletions cut 6 bases from V and 0 bases from J, with 18 bases between. CDR1 is MDHEN, CDR2 SYDVKM, per germline. CDR3 size: 17 residues. CDR3 sequence: CASSTTGLAGAKNIQYF. CDR3 DNA sequence: TGTGCCAGCAGCACTACAGGGCTCGCGGGAGCCAAAAACATTCAGTACTTC. The whole variable domain, remainder taken from reference TRBV28 and TRBJ2-4, is DVKVTQSSRYLVKRTGEKVFLECVQDMDHENMFWYRQDPGLGLRLIYFSYDVKMKEKGDIPEGYSVSREKKERFSLILESASTNQTSMYLCASSTTGLAGAKNIQYFGAGTRLSVL.

In DNA form, the CDR3 reads TGTGCCAGCTCACCACCAGGGACAGGGACCTACGAGCAGTACTTC. Translation: CASSPPGTGTYEQYF. This chain uses TRBV18 with TRBJ2-7; 9 bases fit TRBD1. The CDR3 is 15 amino acids. The J segment lost 2 bases and the V segment lost 0 bases, leaving 2 bases of the junction unmatched. CDR1 and CDR2 (germline): KGHSH, LQKENI.

As regards this clone: Additional DNA sequences in this sample encode the identical CDR3. This sequence joins TRBV20-1 and TRBJ1-1; tentatively, D is TRBD1 (6 bases). CDR1 is DFQATT and CDR2 is SNEGSKA in the germline V gene (reference sequence). Trimming stripped 6 bases from V and 5 bases from J, with 10 bases between. The CDR3 is 11 residues long. CDR3: CSAGRGTEAFF. The CDR3 region has the DNA TGCAGTGCCGGCAGGGGTACTGAAGCTTTCTTT.

The chain couples TRBV6-5 to TRBJ1-1, with D uncertain. The CDR3 runs to 15 residues. CDR1 and CDR2 (germline): MNHEY, SVGAGI. V was pared by 0 bases and J by 3 bases, with 11 bases between. The CDR3 reads CASSYSRVGDTEAFF. The CDR3 DNA reads as TGTGCCAGCAGTTACTCGAGGGTCGGTGACACTGAAGCTTTCTTT.

This sequence joins TRBV6-2 or TRBV6-3 and TRBJ2-3; 8 bases match TRBD2. This CDR3 has 18 amino acids. V was clipped by 2 bases and J by 0 bases; unmatched bases: 10. Germline CDR1 is MNHEY and CDR2 is SVGEGT. The CDR3 loop is CASSYPPLAGTSTDTQYF. Here the CDR3 DNA reads TGTGCCAGCAGTTACCCACCTTTAGCGGGGACGAGCACAGATACGCAGTATTTT.

The chain joins TRBV3-1 (or the pseudogene TRBV3-2) to TRBJ1-5; no clear D. The germline V gene encodes CDR1 LGHDT and CDR2 YNNKEL (reference sequence). The CDR3 consists of 15 residues. V lost 0 bases and J 3 bases, leaving 9 bases between the germline ends. The CDR3 region has the DNA TGTGCCAGCAGCCAAGACGGGTTCCCCAATCAGCCCCAGCATTTT. Its translation is CASSQDGFPNQPQHF.

This clone turned up a few times. CDR3 amino acids: CSVGRGQAYEQYF. CDR3 bases: TGCAGCGTTGGCCGAGGACAGGCTTACGAGCAGTACTTC. This chain joins TRBV29-1 and TRBJ2-7, with TRBD1 matching 7 bases. The CDR3 spans 13 residues. J lost 4 bases, V lost 4 bases, and 7 bases had no gene match. Germline V CDR1 and CDR2: SQVTM, ANQGSEA.

The gene calls are TRBV6-5 and TRBJ1-6, with 7 positions matching TRBD1. With V trimmed by 7 bases and J by 6 bases, 9 bases remained unmatched. The CDR3 is made up of 15 amino acids. In germline, CDR1 is MNHEY, CDR2 SVGAGI. The CDR3 reads CASTSRQGGNSPLHF. The CDR3 region has the DNA TGTGCCAGCACCTCGAGACAGGGTGGTAATTCACCCCTCCACTTT.

This chain uses TRBV28 with TRBJ1-2; 7 nucleotides agree with TRBD1. V gave up 1 base and J gave up 4 bases; unmatched junction bases: 9. Germline-derived CDR1 and CDR2 are MDHEN and SYDVKM. There are 16 residues in the CDR3. The CDR3 reads CASSLSPQGDVYGYTF. The CDR3 DNA reads as TGTGCCAGCAGTTTATCCCCGCAGGGGGACGTCTATGGCTACACCTTC.

This chain joins TRBV7-2 and TRBJ2-7; 7 bases agree with TRBD1. J was trimmed by 7 bases and V by 3 bases; bases with no gene match: 12. This CDR3 has 15 residues. The germline gives CDR1 SGHTA, CDR2 FQGNSA. CDR3: CASSLGTANTGEQYF. The DNA of the CDR3 is TGTGCCAGCAGCTTGGGGACAGCTAATACGGGGGAGCAGTACTTC.

The genes are TRBV19 and TRBJ1-1; 7 nucleotides line up with TRBD1. CDR3 size: 14 residues. Germline trimming cut 5 bases from V and 5 bases from J; bases unmatched to any gene: 8. Per germline, CDR1 LNHDA and CDR2 SQIVND (reference sequence). CDR3 region: CASSGRQGHTEAFF. The DNA for the CDR3 is TGTGCCAGTAGTGGGAGACAGGGTCATACTGAAGCTTTCTTT.

The V call is TRBV29-1, the J call TRBJ2-3; D may be TRBD2 (6 bases). Germline V gene lookup returns CDR1 SQVTM and CDR2 ANQGSEA. The CDR3 loop spans 14 amino acids. The ends were cut back, 5 bases at V and 2 bases at J, with 14 bases in the middle. This CDR3 reads CSVYRDFITDTQYF. The CDR3, as DNA: TGCAGCGTTTACCGGGACTTTATCACAGATACGCAGTATTTT.

The chain joins TRBV7-9 to TRBJ2-3, with D possibly matching TRBD2 (6 bases). Trimming shortened V by 1 base and J by 5 bases, and 10 bases separated the two germline ends. CDR3 length: 14 amino acids. Germline V gives CDR1 SEHNR, CDR2 FQNEAQ (reference sequence). In DNA form, the CDR3 reads TGTGCCAGCAGCTTAGGGGGGGAGATAGATACGCAGTATTTT. Its translation: CASSLGGEIDTQYF. Together with reference TRBV7-9 and TRBJ2-3, the CDR3 gives the full variable domain: DTGVSQNPRHKITKRGQNVTFRCDPISEHNRLYWYRQTLGQGPEFLTYFQNEAQLEKSRLLSDRFSAERPKGSFSTLEIQRTEQGDSAMYLCASSLGGEIDTQYFGPGTRLTVL.

The DNA for the CDR3 is TGTGCCAGCAGCTCTGGACAGTATGAAAAACTGTTTTTT. As protein: CASSSGQYEKLFF. The chain employs TRBV7-9 and TRBJ1-4, with D perhaps TRBD1 (6 bases). Germline CDR1 and CDR2: SEHNR and FQNEAQ (reference sequence). CDR3 length equals 13 residues. Between the trimmed V and J ends, which lost 4 bases and 6 bases, there was a span of 9 bases.

The chain is built from TRBV5-1 and TRBJ2-1; 12 bases fit TRBD2. The CDR3 totals 17 residues. CDR1 and CDR2 (germline): SGHRS, YFSETQ. V lost 4 bases and J lost 7; bases outside the gene matches: 12. The CDR3 DNA sequence: TGCGCCAGCAGCCCTGGGGCGACTAGCGGGAGATCGAATGAGCAGTTCTTC. Amino acid sequence: CASSPGATSGRSNEQFF.